These T cell receptor beta chains were read from a single sample in a study of T cell responses to AZD1222 COVID-19 vaccine. Produced via immunoSEQ multiplex PCR; TCRdb's table is partial and in-frame only. The sample holds 130,000 to 150,000 clones, roughly 87% seen once. Here the sequenced sample was peripheral blood, taken 28 days after the second AZD1222 dose. The source of these receptors is an adult who received the AZD1222 COVID-19 vaccine. Each CDR3 is given with its conserved first and last residue. The order of the fields is CDR3 protein, CDR3 DNA, clone size, J gene, D gene, V gene. D genes are given only for firm matches. Clone size is given for some rows only: seen once, a few or many times, or a class if the clone is expanded.

CDR3aa: CASGRQDGFDEQFF
CDR3nt: TGTGCCAGCGGTCGACAGGACGGTTTCGATGAGCAGTTCTTC
abundance: .
j_gene: TRBJ2-1
d_gene: .
v_gene: TRBV28

CDR3aa: CASRGAETQYF
CDR3nt: TGTGCCAGCAGGGGCGCGGAGACCCAGTACTTC
abundance: .
j_gene: TRBJ2-5
d_gene: .
v_gene: TRBV27

CDR3aa: CASSIDGLAYEQYF
CDR3nt: TGTGCCAGTAGTATAGATGGACTAGCCTACGAGCAGTACTTC
abundance: .
j_gene: TRBJ2-7
d_gene: TRBD2
v_gene: TRBV19

CDR3aa: CASSLGGSKTQYF
CDR3nt: TGTGCCAGCAGCTTGGGGGGGTCGAAGACCCAGTACTTC
abundance: .
j_gene: TRBJ2-5
d_gene: .
v_gene: TRBV5-8

CDR3aa: CASSQEGWQGTSPLHF
CDR3nt: TGCGCCAGCAGCCAAGAAGGTTGGCAGGGAACCTCACCCCTCCACTTT
abundance: .
j_gene: TRBJ1-6
d_gene: .
v_gene: TRBV4-1

CDR3aa: CASSLLLSQETQYF
CDR3nt: TGTGCCAGCAGCTTACTGTTGAGTCAAGAGACCCAGTACTTC
abundance: .
j_gene: TRBJ2-5
d_gene: .
v_gene: TRBV7-2

CDR3aa: CASSSGQALYEQYF
CDR3nt: TGTGCCAGCAGTTCAGGACAGGCCCTATACGAGCAGTACTTC
abundance: .
j_gene: TRBJ2-7
d_gene: TRBD1
v_gene: TRBV28

CDR3aa: CASSPGSDTQYF
CDR3nt: TGTGCCAGCTCACCAGGGTCAGATACGCAGTATTTT
abundance: .
j_gene: TRBJ2-3
d_gene: .
v_gene: TRBV18

CDR3aa: CSVEEGRYGGYTF
CDR3nt: TGCAGCGTTGAAGAGGGCAGGTACGGCGGCTACACCTTC
abundance: .
j_gene: TRBJ1-2
d_gene: .
v_gene: TRBV29-1

CDR3aa: CASSFLKGLEAFF
CDR3nt: TGTGCCAGCAGCTTTTTGAAGGGACTGGAGGCTTTCTTT
abundance: .
j_gene: TRBJ1-1
d_gene: .
v_gene: TRBV5-5

CDR3aa: CASSQDSAGQGAFQHF
CDR3nt: TGCGCCAGCAGCCAAGATAGTGCCGGACAGGGGGCCTTCCAGCATTTT
abundance: .
j_gene: TRBJ1-5
d_gene: TRBD1
v_gene: TRBV4-3

CDR3aa: CASSFAFPGLSSYNEQFF
CDR3nt: TGTGCCAGCAGCTTTGCATTTCCCGGACTCAGCTCCTACAATGAGCAGTTCTTC
abundance: .
j_gene: TRBJ2-1
d_gene: .
v_gene: TRBV7-8

CDR3aa: CASSPTEYSNQPQHF
CDR3nt: TGTGCCAGCAGTCCGACGGAGTATAGCAATCAGCCCCAGCATTTT
abundance: .
j_gene: TRBJ1-5
d_gene: .
v_gene: TRBV27

CDR3aa: CASSQTPGQGIAEAFF
CDR3nt: TGCGCCAGCAGCCAAACTCCGGGACAGGGGATTGCTGAAGCTTTCTTT
abundance: few
j_gene: TRBJ1-1
d_gene: TRBD1
v_gene: TRBV4-3

CDR3aa: CSAKTGPSYEQYF
CDR3nt: TGCAGCGCTAAGACAGGGCCGTCCTACGAGCAGTACTTC
abundance: .
j_gene: TRBJ2-7
d_gene: TRBD1
v_gene: TRBV29-1

CDR3aa: CASSLLGRGTEAFF
CDR3nt: TGTGCCAGCAGCTTGTTGGGCAGGGGCACTGAAGCTTTCTTT
abundance: .
j_gene: TRBJ1-1
d_gene: .
v_gene: TRBV5-4

CDR3aa: CAISQDSNTEAFF
CDR3nt: TGTGCCATCAGTCAGGACAGCAACACTGAAGCTTTCTTT
abundance: .
j_gene: TRBJ1-1
d_gene: .
v_gene: TRBV10-3

CDR3aa: CASSYLMTEMNTEAFF
CDR3nt: TGTGCCAGCAGTTACCTGATGACAGAAATGAACACTGAAGCTTTCTTT
abundance: .
j_gene: TRBJ1-1
d_gene: .
v_gene: TRBV6-5

CDR3aa: CASSLSPETQHNEQFF
CDR3nt: TGTGCCAGCAGCTTATCACCTGAGACGCAGCACAATGAGCAGTTCTTC
abundance: .
j_gene: TRBJ2-1
d_gene: .
v_gene: TRBV7-2

CDR3aa: CASSWTAEAFF
CDR3nt: TGTGCCAGCAGCTGGACGGCCGAAGCTTTCTTT
abundance: .
j_gene: TRBJ1-1
d_gene: .
v_gene: TRBV7-9

CDR3aa: CASSFEDRLVTGANVLTF
CDR3nt: TGTGCCAGCAGCTTTGAGGACAGGCTTGTAACTGGGGCCAACGTCCTGACTTTC
abundance: .
j_gene: TRBJ2-6
d_gene: TRBD1
v_gene: TRBV7-2

CDR3aa: CASRTDRRGTEAFF
CDR3nt: TGTGCCAGCAGAACGGACAGGCGGGGCACTGAAGCTTTCTTT
abundance: once
j_gene: TRBJ1-1
d_gene: TRBD1
v_gene: TRBV2

CDR3aa: CASSLRQGTYGYTF
CDR3nt: TGTGCCAGCAGCCTAAGGCAGGGGACCTATGGCTACACCTTC
abundance: .
j_gene: TRBJ1-2
d_gene: .
v_gene: TRBV7-2

CDR3aa: CASSPSMYEQYF
CDR3nt: TGTGCCAGCTCTCCCTCTATGTACGAGCAGTACTTC
abundance: .
j_gene: TRBJ2-7
d_gene: .
v_gene: TRBV18

CDR3aa: CASSQVARMNTEAFF
CDR3nt: TGCGCCAGCAGCCAAGTGGCCCGGATGAACACTGAAGCTTTCTTT
abundance: .
j_gene: TRBJ1-1
d_gene: .
v_gene: TRBV4-3

CDR3aa: CASRAHHLGDMNTEAFF
CDR3nt: TGTGCCAGTCGGGCCCATCATTTGGGAGACATGAACACTGAAGCTTTCTTT
abundance: .
j_gene: TRBJ1-1
d_gene: .
v_gene: TRBV19

CDR3aa: CASSQGQGSADTQYF
CDR3nt: TGCGCCAGCAGCCAAGGACAGGGATCGGCAGATACGCAGTATTTT
abundance: .
j_gene: TRBJ2-3
d_gene: TRBD1
v_gene: TRBV4-3

CDR3aa: CASSPDSLNQPQHF
CDR3nt: TGCGCCAGCAGCCCAGACAGCCTTAATCAGCCCCAGCATTTT
abundance: .
j_gene: TRBJ1-5
d_gene: .
v_gene: TRBV5-1

CDR3aa: CASSLPGLAGGGETQYF
CDR3nt: TGTGCCAGTAGCCTCCCTGGACTAGCGGGAGGAGGAGAGACCCAGTACTTC
abundance: .
j_gene: TRBJ2-5
d_gene: TRBD2
v_gene: TRBV19

CDR3aa: CASRASPGGNQPQHF
CDR3nt: TGTGCCAGCAGGGCTAGCCCCGGAGGCAATCAGCCCCAGCATTTT
abundance: .
j_gene: TRBJ1-5
d_gene: .
v_gene: TRBV2

CDR3aa: CATSDYGRWGADGGELFF
CDR3nt: TGTGCCACCAGTGATTACGGGCGGTGGGGGGCGGACGGCGGGGAGCTGTTTTTT
abundance: once
j_gene: TRBJ2-2
d_gene: .
v_gene: TRBV24-1

CDR3aa: CASSLVAPANTEAFF
CDR3nt: TGTGCCAGCAGCTTAGTTGCACCGGCGAACACTGAAGCTTTCTTT
abundance: .
j_gene: TRBJ1-1
d_gene: .
v_gene: TRBV7-9

CDR3aa: CASSLGQGQGTDTQYF
CDR3nt: TGTGCCAGCAGCTTAGGGCAGGGGCAAGGCACAGATACGCAGTATTTT
abundance: .
j_gene: TRBJ2-3
d_gene: .
v_gene: TRBV11-3

CDR3aa: CASSLGTGNTGELFF
CDR3nt: TGTGCCAGCAGCCTTGGGACCGGAAACACCGGGGAGCTGTTTTTT
abundance: .
j_gene: TRBJ2-2
d_gene: .
v_gene: TRBV6-5

CDR3aa: CASSQSAWGGDYGYTF
CDR3nt: TGCGCCAGCAGCCAATCGGCATGGGGAGGGGACTATGGCTACACCTTC
abundance: .
j_gene: TRBJ1-2
d_gene: .
v_gene: TRBV4-3

CDR3aa: CAWSPGRSAGELFF
CDR3nt: TGTGCCTGGAGTCCCGGGAGGTCCGCCGGGGAGCTGTTTTTT
abundance: .
j_gene: TRBJ2-2
d_gene: TRBD2
v_gene: TRBV30

CDR3aa: CASSLSGALSYNEQFF
CDR3nt: TGTGCCAGCAGTTTAAGCGGGGCCTTATCCTACAATGAGCAGTTCTTC
abundance: .
j_gene: TRBJ2-1
d_gene: TRBD2
v_gene: TRBV27

CDR3aa: CASSPGLNDETAFF
CDR3nt: TGTGCCAGCAGCCCCGGACTGAACGACGAGACAGCTTTCTTT
abundance: .
j_gene: TRBJ1-1
d_gene: .
v_gene: TRBV9

CDR3aa: CASSLLSTDTQYF
CDR3nt: TGTGCCAGCAGTTTACTAAGCACAGATACGCAGTATTTT
abundance: .
j_gene: TRBJ2-3
d_gene: .
v_gene: TRBV27

CDR3aa: CAWTRSNYGYTF
CDR3nt: TGTGCCTGGACAAGGTCTAACTATGGCTACACCTTC
abundance: few
j_gene: TRBJ1-2
d_gene: .
v_gene: TRBV30

CDR3aa: CASSSGSNQPQHF
CDR3nt: TGTGCCAGCAGCAGTGGGAGCAATCAGCCCCAGCATTTT
abundance: .
j_gene: TRBJ1-5
d_gene: .
v_gene: TRBV12-3/TRBV12-4

CDR3aa: CASSGTGGLNEKLFF
CDR3nt: TGTGCCAGTTCCGGGACAGGGGGCTTGAATGAAAAACTGTTTTTT
abundance: few
j_gene: TRBJ1-4
d_gene: TRBD1
v_gene: TRBV19

CDR3aa: CASSPPDQPQHF
CDR3nt: TGTGCCAGCTCACCCCCCGATCAGCCCCAGCATTTT
abundance: .
j_gene: TRBJ1-5
d_gene: .
v_gene: TRBV18

CDR3aa: CASSYTGTPFLYF
CDR3nt: TGTGCCAGCAGTTACACGGGGACCCCGTTCCTATATTTT
abundance: few
j_gene: TRBJ1-3
d_gene: .
v_gene: TRBV6-5

CDR3aa: CASSATGNEQFF
CDR3nt: TGTGCCAGCAGTGCCACAGGGAATGAGCAGTTCTTC
abundance: .
j_gene: TRBJ2-1
d_gene: .
v_gene: TRBV6-2/TRBV6-3

CDR3aa: CSVEDGAEAFF
CDR3nt: TGCAGCGTTGAAGATGGCGCTGAAGCTTTCTTT
abundance: .
j_gene: TRBJ1-1
d_gene: .
v_gene: TRBV29-1

CDR3aa: CASSQATAMNTEAFF
CDR3nt: TGTGCCAGCAGCCAGGCGACAGCAATGAACACTGAAGCTTTCTTT
abundance: once
j_gene: TRBJ1-1
d_gene: .
v_gene: TRBV4-2

CDR3aa: CASTSMTGDYGYTF
CDR3nt: TGTGCCAGCACGTCTATGACAGGGGACTATGGCTACACCTTC
abundance: .
j_gene: TRBJ1-2
d_gene: TRBD1
v_gene: TRBV27

CDR3aa: CASCSIGEAFF
CDR3nt: TGTGCCAGTTGCTCGATCGGTGAAGCTTTCTTT
abundance: .
j_gene: TRBJ1-1
d_gene: .
v_gene: TRBV19

CDR3aa: CASSLDRWEKDEQYF
CDR3nt: TGCGCCAGCAGCCTCGACCGGTGGGAGAAGGACGAGCAGTACTTC
abundance: .
j_gene: TRBJ2-7
d_gene: .
v_gene: TRBV5-1

CDR3aa: CAWRVRGESTEAFF
CDR3nt: TGTGCCTGGAGAGTCCGGGGGGAGTCCACTGAAGCTTTCTTT
abundance: .
j_gene: TRBJ1-1
d_gene: .
v_gene: TRBV30

CDR3aa: CASSFTGGTGNTIYF
CDR3nt: TGTGCCAGCAGCTTCACAGGGGGGACTGGAAACACCATATATTTT
abundance: .
j_gene: TRBJ1-3
d_gene: TRBD1
v_gene: TRBV11-2

CDR3aa: CASSQGSGAFF
CDR3nt: TGTGCCAGCAGTCAGGGCTCGGGAGCTTTCTTT
abundance: .
j_gene: TRBJ1-1
d_gene: .
v_gene: TRBV12-3/TRBV12-4

CDR3aa: CASTLGGGNTEAFF
CDR3nt: TGCGCCAGCACCCTGGGCGGGGGGAACACTGAAGCTTTCTTT
abundance: .
j_gene: TRBJ1-1
d_gene: .
v_gene: TRBV4-1